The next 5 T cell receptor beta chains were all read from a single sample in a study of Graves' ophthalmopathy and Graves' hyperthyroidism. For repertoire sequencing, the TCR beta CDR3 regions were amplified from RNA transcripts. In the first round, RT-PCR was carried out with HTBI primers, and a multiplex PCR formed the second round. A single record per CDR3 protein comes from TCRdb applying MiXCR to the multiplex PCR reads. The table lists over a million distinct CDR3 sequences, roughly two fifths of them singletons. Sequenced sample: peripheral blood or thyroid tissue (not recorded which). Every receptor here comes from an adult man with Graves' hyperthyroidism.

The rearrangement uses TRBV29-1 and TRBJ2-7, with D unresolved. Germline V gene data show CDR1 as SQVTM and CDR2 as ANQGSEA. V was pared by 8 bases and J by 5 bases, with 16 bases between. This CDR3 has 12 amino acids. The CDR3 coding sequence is TGCAGCATCGGCGTTTCTAGTGACGAGCAGTACTTC. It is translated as CSIGVSSDEQYF.

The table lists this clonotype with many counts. The CDR3 DNA reads as TGCAGCGTTGATCGGACAGCCGGATTCTATGGCTACACCTTC. It is translated as CSVDRTAGFYGYTF. The chain combines TRBV29-1 with TRBJ1-2, with a tentative D call TRBD1 (6 bases). V dropped 3 bases and J dropped 4 bases, with 15 bases sitting between them. CDR1 and CDR2 (germline): SQVTM, ANQGSEA. This CDR3 spans 14 amino acids. Full variable domain (outside the CDR3, taken from reference TRBV29-1 and TRBJ1-2): SAVISQKPSRDICQRGTSLTIQCQVDSQVTMMFWYRQQPGQSLTLIATANQGSEATYESGFVIDKFPISRPNLTFSTLTVSNMSPEDSSIYLCSVDRTAGFYGYTFGSGTRLTVV.

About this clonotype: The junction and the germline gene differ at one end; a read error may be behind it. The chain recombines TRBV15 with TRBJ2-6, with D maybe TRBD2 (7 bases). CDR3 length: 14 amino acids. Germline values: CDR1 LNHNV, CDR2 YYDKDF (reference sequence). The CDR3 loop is CATSRERGANTEAF. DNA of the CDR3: TGTGCCACCAGCAGAGAACGGGGGGCGAACACTGAAGCTTTC.

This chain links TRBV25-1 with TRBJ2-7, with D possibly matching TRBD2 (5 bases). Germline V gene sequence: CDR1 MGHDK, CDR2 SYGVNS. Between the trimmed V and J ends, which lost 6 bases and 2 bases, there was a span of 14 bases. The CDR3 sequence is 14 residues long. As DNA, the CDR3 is TGTGCCAGCAGCTTACCGGGGAGCACCTACGAGCAGTACTTC. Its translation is CASSLPGSTYEQYF.

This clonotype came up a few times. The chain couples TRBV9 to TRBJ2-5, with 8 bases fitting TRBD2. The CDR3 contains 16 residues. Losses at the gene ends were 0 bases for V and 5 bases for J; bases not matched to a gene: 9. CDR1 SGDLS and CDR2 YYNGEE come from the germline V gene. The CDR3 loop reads CASSVGSGRGGETQYF. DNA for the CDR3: TGTGCCAGCAGCGTAGGCAGCGGGAGAGGGGGGGAGACCCAGTACTTC.